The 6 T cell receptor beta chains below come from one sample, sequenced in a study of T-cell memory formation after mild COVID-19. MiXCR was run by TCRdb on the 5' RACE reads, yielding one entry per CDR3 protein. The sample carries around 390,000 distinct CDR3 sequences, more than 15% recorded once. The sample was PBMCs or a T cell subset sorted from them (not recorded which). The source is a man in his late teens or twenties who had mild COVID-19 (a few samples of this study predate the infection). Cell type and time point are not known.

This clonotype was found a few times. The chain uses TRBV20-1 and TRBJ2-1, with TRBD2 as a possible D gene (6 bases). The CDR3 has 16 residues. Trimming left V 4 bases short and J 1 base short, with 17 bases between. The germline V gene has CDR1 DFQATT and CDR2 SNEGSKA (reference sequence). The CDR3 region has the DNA TGCAGTGCTACGGACGGAGGGCGTAATTCCTACAATGAGCAGTTCTTC. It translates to CSATDGGRNSYNEQFF.

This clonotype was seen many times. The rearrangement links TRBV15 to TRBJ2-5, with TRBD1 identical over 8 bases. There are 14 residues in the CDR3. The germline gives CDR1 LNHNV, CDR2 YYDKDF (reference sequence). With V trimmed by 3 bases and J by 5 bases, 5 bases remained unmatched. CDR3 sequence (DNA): TGTGCCACCAGCAGCCAGGGGGCCGATGAGACCCAGTACTTC. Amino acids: CATSSQGADETQYF.

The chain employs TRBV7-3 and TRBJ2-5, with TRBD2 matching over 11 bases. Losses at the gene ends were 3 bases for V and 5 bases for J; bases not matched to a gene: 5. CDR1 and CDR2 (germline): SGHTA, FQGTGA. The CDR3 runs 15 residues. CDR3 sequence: CASSFSGGAGETQYF. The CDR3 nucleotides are TGTGCCAGCAGCTTTAGCGGGGGGGCCGGGGAGACCCAGTACTTC.

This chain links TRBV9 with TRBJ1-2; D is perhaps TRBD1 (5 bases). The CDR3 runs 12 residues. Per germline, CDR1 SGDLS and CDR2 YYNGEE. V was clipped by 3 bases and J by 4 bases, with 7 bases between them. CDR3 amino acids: CASSAGGYGYTF. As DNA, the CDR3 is TGTGCCAGCAGCGCGGGGGGCTATGGCTACACCTTC.

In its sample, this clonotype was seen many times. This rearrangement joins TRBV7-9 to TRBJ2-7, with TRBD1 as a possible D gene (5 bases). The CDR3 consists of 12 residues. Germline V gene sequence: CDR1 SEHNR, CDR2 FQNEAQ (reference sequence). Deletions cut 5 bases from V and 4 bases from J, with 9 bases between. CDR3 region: CASSRRQYEQYF. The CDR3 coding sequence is TGTGCCAGCAGCCGTAGACAGTACGAGCAGTACTTC.

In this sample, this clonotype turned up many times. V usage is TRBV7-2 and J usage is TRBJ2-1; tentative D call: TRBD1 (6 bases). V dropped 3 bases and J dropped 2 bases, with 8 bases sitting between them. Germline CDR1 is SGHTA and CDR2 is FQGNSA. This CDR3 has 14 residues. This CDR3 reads CASSFGQTYNEQFF. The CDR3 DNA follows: TGTGCCAGCAGCTTCGGACAGACCTACAATGAGCAGTTCTTC.